The clone carrying this T cell receptor (beta chain) appeared many times. The antigen remains unidentified. The data were taken from a study of blood T cells in healthy people across ages. For the second PCR, which ran for 7 to 11 cycles, a sample-barcoded 5' primer and a J-beta primer mix were used. There were at least 2.5 million CDR3-containing paired-end reads obtained from each sample. TCRdb called the 5' RACE reads again in MiXCR, with one record for every CDR3 protein. The sample contains 800,000 to 1,000,000 distinct CDR3 sequences, roughly 43% of which appear only once. The germline CDR1 and CDR2 sequences are MGHRA and YSYEKL. Trimming left V 0 bases short and J 15 bases short, with 18 bases between. The CDR3 spans 14 residues. Whole-study findings and limits: Age showed a roughly linear inverse relationship with TCR beta diversity per million T cells.

The material sequenced was blood. The TCR was taken from a young man in good health. The rearrangement uses TRBV4-1 and TRBJ2-1, with a weak D call TRBD1 (5 bases). In nucleotides, the CDR3 is TGCGCCAGCAGCCAAGAACAACGCGACAGTGGGCCGTTCTTC. This translates into CASSQEQRDSGPFF.